This entry features one TCR beta chain sequence. The antigen remains unidentified. The sample is drawn from a study of cytomegalovirus exposure and HLA in healthy donors. The CDR3 runs 14 residues. Germline assignment: CDR1 MNHEY and CDR2 SMNVEV (reference sequence). Germline trimming cut 5 bases from V and 5 bases from J; bases unmatched to any gene: 5. Broader study findings: As was reported, the classifier diagnosed cytomegalovirus status with high specificity and sensitivity. There were 150 to 200 TCR beta chains listed as cytomegalovirus-associated.

Data came from immunoSEQ multiplex PCR; TCRdb stores just in-frame clones and leaves some out. The table has about 170,000 clones, approximately 89% seen once. The chain recombines TRBV27 with TRBJ2-7, with 11 bases aligning to TRBD1. The material sequenced was PBMCs. The clonotype originates from a man aged 18 to 30 in good health and CMV-seropositive. Written as DNA, the CDR3 is TGTGCCAGCAGTACTCGGGACAGGGGGGACGAGCAGTACTTC. It codes for CASSTRDRGDEQYF.